The present T cell receptor beta chain was sequenced within a study of cytomegalovirus exposure and HLA in healthy donors. Overall study findings and caveats: Donors were assumed by presence/absence analyses to have roughly uniform sequencing depth.

Concerning this clone itself: Its cognate antigen is unknown.

Researchers ran the PCR with 60 Vbeta and 13 Jbeta primers. Profiling relied on immunoSEQ multiplex PCR, and the TCRdb table lists in-frame clones only, not all of them. The sample lists 85,000 to 90,000 clones; approximately 80% were seen once. The CDR3 runs 16 residues. Looked up from germline, CDR1 is SNHLY and CDR2 is FYNNEI. Trimming stripped 2 bases from V and 1 base from J, with 14 bases between. The source is a man aged 30 to 39 in good health and CMV-seronegative. The chain employs TRBV2 and TRBJ2-5, with unresolved D. Sequencing was done on a sample of PBMCs. The CDR3 protein is CASSELFGPTQETQYF. The CDR3 DNA reads as TGTGCCAGCAGTGAATTGTTCGGTCCCACCCAAGAGACCCAGTACTTC.